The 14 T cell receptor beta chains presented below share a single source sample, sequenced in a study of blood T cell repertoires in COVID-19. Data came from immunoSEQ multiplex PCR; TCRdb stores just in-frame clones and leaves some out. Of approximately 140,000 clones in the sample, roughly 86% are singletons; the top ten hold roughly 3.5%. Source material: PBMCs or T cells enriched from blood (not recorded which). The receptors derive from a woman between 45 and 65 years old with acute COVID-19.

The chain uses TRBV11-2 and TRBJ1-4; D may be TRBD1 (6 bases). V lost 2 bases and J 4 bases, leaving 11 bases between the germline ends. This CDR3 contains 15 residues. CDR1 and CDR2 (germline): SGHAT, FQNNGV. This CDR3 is CASSLSGTYNEKLFF. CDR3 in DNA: TGTGCCAGCAGCTTATCCGGGACATATAATGAAAAACTGTTTTTT.

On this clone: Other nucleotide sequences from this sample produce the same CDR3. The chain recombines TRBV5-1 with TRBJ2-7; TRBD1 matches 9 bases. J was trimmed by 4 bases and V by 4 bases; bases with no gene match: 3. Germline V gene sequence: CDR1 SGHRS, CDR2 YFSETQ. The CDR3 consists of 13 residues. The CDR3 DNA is TGCGCCAGCAGCGGGGGACAGGGTTACGAGCAGTACTTC. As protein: CASSGGQGYEQYF. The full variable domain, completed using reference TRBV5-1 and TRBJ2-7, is KAGVTQTPRYLIKTRGQQVTLSCSPISGHRSVSWYQQTPGQGLQFLFEYFSETQRNKGNFPGRFSGRQFSNSRSEMNVSTLELGDSALYLCASSGGQGYEQYFGPGTRLTVT.

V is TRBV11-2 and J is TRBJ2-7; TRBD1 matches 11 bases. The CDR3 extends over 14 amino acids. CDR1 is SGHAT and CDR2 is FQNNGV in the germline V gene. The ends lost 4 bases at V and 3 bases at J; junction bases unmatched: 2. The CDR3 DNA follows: TGTGCCAGCAGCTCCGGGACAGGGGGCTACGAGCAGTACTTC. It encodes CASSSGTGGYEQYF.

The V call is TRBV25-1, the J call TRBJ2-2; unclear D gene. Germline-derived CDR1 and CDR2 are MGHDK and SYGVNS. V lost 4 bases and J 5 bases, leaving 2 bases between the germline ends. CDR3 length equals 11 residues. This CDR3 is CASSVTGELFF. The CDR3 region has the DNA TGTGCCAGCAGTGTAACCGGGGAGCTGTTTTTT.

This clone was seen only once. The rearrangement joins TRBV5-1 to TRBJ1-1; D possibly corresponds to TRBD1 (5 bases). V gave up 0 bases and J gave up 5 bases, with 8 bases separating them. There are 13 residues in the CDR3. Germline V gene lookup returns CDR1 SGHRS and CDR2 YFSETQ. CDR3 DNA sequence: TGCGCCAGCAGCTTGGGGACAAGTACTGAAGCTTTCTTT. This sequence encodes CASSLGTSTEAFF.

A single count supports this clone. CDR3 in DNA: TGTGCCAGCAGCCACTCTCCGGGACAGCTTAATTCACCCCTCCACTTT. This gives the protein CASSHSPGQLNSPLHF. V usage is TRBV5-6 and J usage is TRBJ1-6; 7 nucleotides match TRBD1. CDR3 length: 16 residues. CDR1 SGHDT and CDR2 YYEEEE come from the germline V gene. Trimming removed 4 bases from V and 6 bases from J; junction bases left unmatched: 10.

The CDR3 here is CASSFQGQTQYF. The CDR3 DNA reads as TGCGCCAGCAGCTTTCAGGGGCAGACCCAGTACTTC. The rearrangement joins TRBV5-1 to TRBJ2-5; possibly TRBD1 for D (6 bases). CDR1 is SGHRS and CDR2 is YFSETQ in the germline V gene. Deletions cut 2 bases from V and 6 bases from J, with 8 bases between. This CDR3 has 12 amino acids.

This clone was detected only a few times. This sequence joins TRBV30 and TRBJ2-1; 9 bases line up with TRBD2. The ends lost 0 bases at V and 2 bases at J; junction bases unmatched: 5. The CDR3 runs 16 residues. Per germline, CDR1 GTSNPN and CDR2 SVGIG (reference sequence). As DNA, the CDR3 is TGTGCCTGGAGTGTTGGATCTAGCGGGGCCTACAATGAGCAGTTCTTC. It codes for CAWSVGSSGAYNEQFF.

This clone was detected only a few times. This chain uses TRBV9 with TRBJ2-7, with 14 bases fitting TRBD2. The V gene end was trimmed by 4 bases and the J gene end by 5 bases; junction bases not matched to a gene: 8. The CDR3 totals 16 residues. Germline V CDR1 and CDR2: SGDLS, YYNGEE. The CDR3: CASSRGTSGSSNEQYF. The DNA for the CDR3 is TGTGCCAGCAGCCGAGGGACTAGCGGGAGTAGTAACGAGCAGTACTTC.

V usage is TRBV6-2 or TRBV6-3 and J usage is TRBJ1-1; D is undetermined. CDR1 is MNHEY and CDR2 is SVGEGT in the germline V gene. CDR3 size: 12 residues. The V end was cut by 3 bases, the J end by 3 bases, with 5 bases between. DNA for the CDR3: TGTGCCAGCAGTTATCGAGACACTGAAGCTTTCTTT. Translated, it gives CASSYRDTEAFF.

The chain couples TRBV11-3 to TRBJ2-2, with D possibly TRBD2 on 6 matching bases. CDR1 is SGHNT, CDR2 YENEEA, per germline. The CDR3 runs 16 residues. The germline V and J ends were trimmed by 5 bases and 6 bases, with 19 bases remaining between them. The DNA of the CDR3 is TGTGCCAGCAGCCCACGACAGAGCGGGTATTCCGGGGAGCTGTTTTTT. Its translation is CASSPRQSGYSGELFF. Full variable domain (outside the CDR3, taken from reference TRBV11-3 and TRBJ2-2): EAGVVQSPRYKIIEKKQPVAFWCNPISGHNTLYWYLQNLGQGPELLIRYENEEAVDDSQLPKDRFSAERLKGVDSTLKIQPAELGDSAVYLCASSPRQSGYSGELFFGEGSRLTVL.

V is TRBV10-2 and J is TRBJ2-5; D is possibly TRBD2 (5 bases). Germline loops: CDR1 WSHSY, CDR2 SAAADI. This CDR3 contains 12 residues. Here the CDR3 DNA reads TGCGTTACGTCGAGCGGCCAAGAGACCCAGTACTTC. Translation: CVTSSGQETQYF.

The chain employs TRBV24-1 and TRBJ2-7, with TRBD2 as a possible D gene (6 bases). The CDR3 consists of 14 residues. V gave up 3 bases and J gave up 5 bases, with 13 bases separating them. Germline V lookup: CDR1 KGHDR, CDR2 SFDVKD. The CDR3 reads CATSDPTTSNEQYF. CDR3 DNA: TGTGCCACCAGTGATCCCACGACTAGTAACGAGCAGTACTTC.

CDR3 in DNA: TGTGCCACCAGTGAACCGGGACTGCGCACAGATACGCAGTATTTT. It is translated as CATSEPGLRTDTQYF. This sequence joins TRBV24-1 and TRBJ2-3; D is perhaps TRBD2 (6 bases). Germline CDR1 and CDR2: KGHDR and SFDVKD. The length of the CDR3 is 15 residues. Trimming stripped 4 bases from V and 1 base from J, with 11 bases between.